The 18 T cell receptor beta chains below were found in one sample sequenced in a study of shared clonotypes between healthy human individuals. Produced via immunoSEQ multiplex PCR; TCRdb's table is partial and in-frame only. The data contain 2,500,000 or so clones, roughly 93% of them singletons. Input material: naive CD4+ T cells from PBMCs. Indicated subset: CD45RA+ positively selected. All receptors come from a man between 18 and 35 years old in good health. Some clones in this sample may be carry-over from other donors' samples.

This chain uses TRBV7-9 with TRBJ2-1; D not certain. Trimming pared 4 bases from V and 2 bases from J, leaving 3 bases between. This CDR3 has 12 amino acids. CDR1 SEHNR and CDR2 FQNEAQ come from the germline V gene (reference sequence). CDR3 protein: CASSYTYNEQFF. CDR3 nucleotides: TGTGCCAGCAGCTACACCTACAATGAGCAGTTCTTC.

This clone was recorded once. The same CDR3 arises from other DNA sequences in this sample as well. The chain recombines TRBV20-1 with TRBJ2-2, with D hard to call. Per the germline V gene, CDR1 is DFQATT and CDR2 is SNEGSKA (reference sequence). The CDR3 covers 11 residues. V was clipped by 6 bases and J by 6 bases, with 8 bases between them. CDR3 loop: CSARGPGELFF. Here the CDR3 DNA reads TGCAGTGCCCGAGGACCCGGGGAGCTGTTTTTT.

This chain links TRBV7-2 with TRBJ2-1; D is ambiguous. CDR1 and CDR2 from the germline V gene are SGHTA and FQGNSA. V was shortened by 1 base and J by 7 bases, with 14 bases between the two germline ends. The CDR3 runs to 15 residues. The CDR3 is CASSLGTNLVNEQFF. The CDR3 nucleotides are TGTGCCAGCAGCTTAGGAACGAATCTTGTAAATGAGCAGTTCTTC. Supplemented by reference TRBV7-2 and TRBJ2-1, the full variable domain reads GAGVSQSPSNKVTEKGKDVELRCDPISGHTALYWYRQSLGQGLEFLIYFQGNSAPDKSGLPSDRFSAERTGGSVSTLTIQRTQQEDSAVYLCASSLGTNLVNEQFFGPGTRLTVL.

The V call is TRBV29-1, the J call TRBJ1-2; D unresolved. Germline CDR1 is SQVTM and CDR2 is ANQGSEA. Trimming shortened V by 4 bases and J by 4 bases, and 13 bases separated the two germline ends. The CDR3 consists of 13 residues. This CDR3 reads CSVGRLLSYGYTF. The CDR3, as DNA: TGCAGCGTTGGGAGACTCTTGAGCTATGGCTACACCTTC.

CDR3 nucleotide sequence: TGCGCCAGCAGCCTACGGGGCACAGATACGCAGTATTTT. This sequence encodes CASSLRGTDTQYF. V is TRBV4-3 and J is TRBJ2-3; D unresolved. Trimming pared 4 bases from V and 1 base from J, leaving 6 bases between. The CDR3 extends over 13 amino acids. Germline lookup yields CDR1 LGHNA and CDR2 YSLEER.

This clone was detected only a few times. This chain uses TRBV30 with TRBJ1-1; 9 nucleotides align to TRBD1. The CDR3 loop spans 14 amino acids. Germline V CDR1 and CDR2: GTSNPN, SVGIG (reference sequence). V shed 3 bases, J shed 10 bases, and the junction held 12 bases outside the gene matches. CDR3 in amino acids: CAWRDTGQGPGAFF. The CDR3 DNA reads TGTGCCTGGAGAGATACGGGACAGGGCCCTGGAGCTTTCTTT. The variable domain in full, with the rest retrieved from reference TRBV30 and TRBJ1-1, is SQTIHQWPATLVQPVGSPLSLECTVEGTSNPNLYWYRQAAGRGLQLLFYSVGIGQISSEVPQNLSASRPQDRQFILSSKKLLLSDSGFYLCAWRDTGQGPGAFFGQGTRLTVV.

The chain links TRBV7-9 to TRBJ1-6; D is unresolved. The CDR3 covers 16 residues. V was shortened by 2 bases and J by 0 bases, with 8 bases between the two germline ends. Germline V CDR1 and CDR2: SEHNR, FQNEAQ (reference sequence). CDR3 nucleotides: TGTGCCAGCAGCTTATACGGAACCTCCTATAATTCACCCCTCCACTTT. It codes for CASSLYGTSYNSPLHF.

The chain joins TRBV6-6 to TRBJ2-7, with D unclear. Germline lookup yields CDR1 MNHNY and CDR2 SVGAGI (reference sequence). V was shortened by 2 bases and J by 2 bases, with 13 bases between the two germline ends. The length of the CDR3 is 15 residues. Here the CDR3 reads CASSYNRSPAYEQYF. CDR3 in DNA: TGTGCCAGCAGTTACAATCGCTCCCCGGCCTACGAGCAGTACTTC.

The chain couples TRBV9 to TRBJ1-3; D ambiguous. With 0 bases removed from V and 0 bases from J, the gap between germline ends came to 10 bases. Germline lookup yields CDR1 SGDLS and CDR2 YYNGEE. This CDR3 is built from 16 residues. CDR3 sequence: CASSVGEATSGNTIYF. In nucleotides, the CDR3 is TGTGCCAGCAGCGTAGGGGAGGCGACCTCTGGAAACACCATATATTTT.

CDR3 in amino acids: CASSLWGGGRAENTQYF. CDR3 coding DNA: TGTGCCAGCAGCTTATGGGGAGGTGGGAGGGCCGAGAATACGCAGTATTTT. This chain uses TRBV7-9 with TRBJ2-3; 7 bases match TRBD2. V shed 2 bases, J shed 7 bases, and the junction held 15 bases outside the gene matches. Germline lookup yields CDR1 SEHNR and CDR2 FQNEAQ (reference sequence). The CDR3 consists of 17 residues.

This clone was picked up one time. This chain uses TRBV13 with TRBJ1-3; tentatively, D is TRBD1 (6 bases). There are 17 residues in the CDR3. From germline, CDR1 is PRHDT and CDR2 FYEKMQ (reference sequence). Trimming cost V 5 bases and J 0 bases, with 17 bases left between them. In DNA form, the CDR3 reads TGTGCCAGCAGCCAGACCGGGACACCGAGCTCTGGAAACACCATATATTTT. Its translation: CASSQTGTPSSGNTIYF.

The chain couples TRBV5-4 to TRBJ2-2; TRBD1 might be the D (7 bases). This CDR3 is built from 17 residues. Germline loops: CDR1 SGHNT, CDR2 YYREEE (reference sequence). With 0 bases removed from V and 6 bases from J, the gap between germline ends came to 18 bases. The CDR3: CASSLAVRRGPAGELFF. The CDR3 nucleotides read TGTGCCAGCAGCTTGGCGGTTCGGAGGGGGCCCGCCGGGGAGCTGTTTTTT.

This chain's CDR3 is CASSQGGKLINEQFF. In DNA, the CDR3 is TGTGCCAGTAGCCAGGGGGGGAAATTAATCAATGAGCAGTTCTTC. The chain uses TRBV19 and TRBJ2-1; the D call may be TRBD1 or TRBD2 (7 bases each). V was shortened by 6 bases and J by 6 bases, with 18 bases between the two germline ends. Germline V lookup: CDR1 LNHDA, CDR2 SQIVND (reference sequence). The CDR3 is 15 amino acids.

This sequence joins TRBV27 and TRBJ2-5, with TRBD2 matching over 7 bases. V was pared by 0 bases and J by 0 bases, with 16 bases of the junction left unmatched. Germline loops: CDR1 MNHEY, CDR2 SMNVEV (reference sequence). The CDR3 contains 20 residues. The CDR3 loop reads CASSLSGISGLTFYQETQYF. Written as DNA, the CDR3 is TGTGCCAGCAGTTTATCGGGGATTAGCGGGCTTACCTTTTACCAAGAGACCCAGTACTTC.

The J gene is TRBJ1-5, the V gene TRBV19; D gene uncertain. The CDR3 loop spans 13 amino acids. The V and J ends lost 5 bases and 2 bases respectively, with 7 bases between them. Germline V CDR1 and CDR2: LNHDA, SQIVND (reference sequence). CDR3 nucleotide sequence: TGTGCCAGTAGTCTCTGGGGCAATCAGCCCCAGCATTTT. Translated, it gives CASSLWGNQPQHF.

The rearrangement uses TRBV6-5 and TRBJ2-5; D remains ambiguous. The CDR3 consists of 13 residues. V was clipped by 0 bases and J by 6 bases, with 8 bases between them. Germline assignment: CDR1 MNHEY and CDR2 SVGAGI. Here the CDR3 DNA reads TGTGCCAGCAGTTACTCGATGGGGAAGACCCAGTACTTC. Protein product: CASSYSMGKTQYF.

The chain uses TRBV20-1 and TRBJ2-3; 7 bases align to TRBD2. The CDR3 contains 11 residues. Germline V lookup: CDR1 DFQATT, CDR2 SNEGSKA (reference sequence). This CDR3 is CGLADTDTQYF. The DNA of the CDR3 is TGCGGGCTAGCGGACACAGATACGCAGTATTTT.

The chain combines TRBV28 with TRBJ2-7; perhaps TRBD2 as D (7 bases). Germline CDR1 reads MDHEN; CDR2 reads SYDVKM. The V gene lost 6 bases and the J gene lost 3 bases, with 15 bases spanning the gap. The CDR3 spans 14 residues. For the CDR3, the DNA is TGTGCCAGCAGAGAGGGGGGGAGTGGCTACGAGCAGTACTTC. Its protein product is CASREGGSGYEQYF.